Each of the 7 T cell receptor beta chains below was sequenced from the same sample in a study of T cells after yellow fever vaccination. TCRdb used MiXCR to reprocess the 5' RACE reads, holding one entry per CDR3 protein. The data hold roughly 400,000 distinct CDR3 sequences, with around a sixth observed a single time. This specimen was PBMCs, taken before the yellow fever booster vaccination. These receptors all come from a man aged 18 to 30 who received the YFV17D yellow fever vaccine.

The rearrangement joins TRBV20-1 to TRBJ2-3; 14 bases align to TRBD2. CDR1 DFQATT and CDR2 SNEGSKA come from the germline V gene (reference sequence). CDR3 length: 16 residues. The V segment lost 7 bases and the J segment 1 base; nucleotides outside the gene matches: 7. The CDR3 DNA reads TGCAGTGGGACCGGGACTAGCGGGGGCCGCACAGATACGCAGTATTTT. Its translation is CSGTGTSGGRTDTQYF.

Remarks on this clonotype: The junction differs from germline at one of its ends, possibly a read error. This chain connects TRBV10-3 to TRBJ1-3; 9 positions match TRBD1. CDR3 length: 12 amino acids. The V gene's germline CDR1 is ENHRY and CDR2 SYGVKD. The DNA of the CDR3 is TGTGCCATCAGGGACAGGGGAACCACCATATATTTT. This sequence encodes CAIRDRGTTIYF.

The chain carries TRBV10-3 and TRBJ2-7; a weak D match, TRBD1 (5 bases). This CDR3 has 13 residues. Trimming removed 6 bases from V and 0 bases from J, with 9 bases in between. Germline CDR1 reads ENHRY; CDR2 reads SYGVKD. The CDR3 bases are TGTGCCATCAGCGACAGAAACTCCTACGAGCAGTACGTC. Amino acid sequence: CAISDRNSYEQYV.

This clonotype was counted ten times or more. The chain carries TRBV5-1 and TRBJ1-2; tentative D call: TRBD1 (6 bases). CDR3 length equals 14 residues. Germline V gene sequence: CDR1 SGHRS, CDR2 YFSETQ. The V and J ends lost 0 bases and 5 bases respectively, with 11 bases between them. The CDR3 DNA reads TGCGCCAGCAGCTTGGAGGCAGGGGTGTATGGCTACACCTTC. Its translation: CASSLEAGVYGYTF.

This chain links TRBV7-9 with TRBJ2-1, with TRBD2 matching over 7 bases. J gave up 1 base and V 7 bases, and 16 bases lay outside the gene matches. This CDR3 comprises 18 residues. CDR1 and CDR2 (germline): SEHNR, FQNEAQ (reference sequence). The DNA for the CDR3 is TGTGCCAGCACCTCCCCCGACCGGCTAGCGGTTTCCTACAATGAGCAGTTCTTC. It encodes CASTSPDRLAVSYNEQFF.

This clonotype was counted only a few times. The CDR3 DNA follows: TGTGCCAGCAGTTACATGGGGGAAGAAAAACTGTTTTTT. Protein: CASSYMGEEKLFF. V gene TRBV6-5 combines with J gene TRBJ1-4, with TRBD1 as a possible D gene (5 bases). V lost 2 bases, J lost 8 bases, and 9 bases lay in between. CDR3 length: 13 amino acids. Germline CDR1 MNHEY, CDR2 SVGAGI.

The chain carries TRBV4-2 and TRBJ2-2, with TRBD1 matching over 7 bases. V shed 0 bases, J shed 0 bases, and the junction held 4 bases outside the gene matches. Germline CDR1 LGHNA, CDR2 YNFKEQ. The CDR3 length is 17 residues. The CDR3 loop is CASSQDRQGPNTGELFF. In nucleotides, the CDR3 is TGTGCCAGCAGCCAAGACCGACAGGGACCGAACACCGGGGAGCTGTTTTTT.